Below, 10 T cell receptor beta chains from the same sample are listed, as sequenced in a study of response to subunit inactivated influenza vaccine. MiXCR, applied by TCRdb to the RT-PCR reads, yields one record per CDR3 protein. The sample records roughly 460,000 distinct CDR3 sequences, approximately 11% being singletons. The sequencing here drew on PBMCs from blood, taken 40 to 50 days after vaccination. The source of these receptors is a man aged 50 or older who received an inactivated influenza vaccine.

This clonotype was counted many times. This chain joins TRBV5-5 and TRBJ2-1; maybe TRBD1 (6 bases). The CDR3 consists of 16 residues. V lost 4 bases and J 8 bases, leaving 22 bases between the germline ends. The germline CDR1 and CDR2 sequences are SGHKS and YYEKEE (reference sequence). The CDR3: CASSETGPFFLDEQFF. CDR3 DNA: TGTGCCAGCAGCGAAACAGGGCCCTTCTTTTTGGATGAGCAGTTCTTC.

V and J are TRBV12-3 or TRBV12-4 and TRBJ2-1; the match to TRBD1 covers 12 bases. V lost 7 bases, J lost 9 bases, and 7 bases stayed unmatched. The CDR3 is 14 amino acids. The CDR3 here is CASNPGQGAGEQFF. DNA for the CDR3: TGTGCCAGCAACCCGGGACAGGGGGCGGGTGAGCAGTTCTTC.

Ten or more counts support this clonotype. The CDR3 DNA sequence: TGCAGTGCTAGAGCTACAGGGGCCTATGGCTACACCTTC. Its protein is CSARATGAYGYTF. The rearrangement uses TRBV20-1 and TRBJ1-2; 7 bases fit TRBD1. The CDR3 runs 13 residues. Trimming removed 1 base from V and 4 bases from J; junction bases left unmatched: 3. Germline V gene sequence: CDR1 DFQATT, CDR2 SNEGSKA (reference sequence).

The chain joins TRBV10-3 to TRBJ2-2; D uncertain. Germline V gives CDR1 ENHRY, CDR2 SYGVKD. The CDR3 has 16 amino acids. Trimming took off 0 bases at V and 0 bases at J, with 8 bases between the two ends. This CDR3 is CAISESDTSNTGELFF. The CDR3 coding sequence is TGTGCCATCAGTGAGTCAGACACCTCGAACACCGGGGAGCTGTTTTTT.

In DNA form, the CDR3 reads TGTGCCAGCCGAGGGAGGGAGCTGAATTCACCCCTCCACTTT. Its translation: CASRGRELNSPLHF. This chain uses TRBV7-9 with TRBJ1-6, with D unclear. The CDR3 extends over 14 amino acids. V dropped 8 bases and J dropped 7 bases, with 15 bases sitting between them. The germline V gene encodes CDR1 SEHNR and CDR2 FQNEAQ (reference sequence).

This clonotype came up a few times. This chain uses TRBV6-2 or TRBV6-3 with TRBJ2-1, with D perhaps given as TRBD1 or TRBD2 (5 bases each). The CDR3 runs 11 residues. Trimming took off 6 bases at V and 15 bases at J, with 15 bases between the two ends. The germline CDR1 and CDR2 sequences are MNHEY and SVGEGT. This chain's CDR3 is CASSSGTLPFF. CDR3 in DNA: TGTGCCAGCAGCTCCGGGACCCTCCCGTTCTTC.

This clonotype was picked up many times. This chain connects TRBV20-1 to TRBJ2-7; 9 positions agree with TRBD1. The CDR3 runs to 15 residues. Germline CDR1 and CDR2: DFQATT and SNEGSKA (reference sequence). Trimming at V came to 0 bases and at J to 5 bases, leaving 8 bases not matched to a gene. For the CDR3, the DNA is TGCAGTGCTAGAGATGGGGACAGGGTAAATCACGAGCAGTACTTC. This codes for CSARDGDRVNHEQYF.

The J gene is TRBJ2-1, the V gene TRBV18, with 8 bases identical to TRBD2. Germline V lookup: CDR1 KGHSH, CDR2 LQKENI. Trimming at V came to 3 bases and at J to 8 bases, leaving 6 bases not matched to a gene. CDR3 length equals 14 residues. CDR3 sequence (DNA): TGTGCCAGCTCACCTAGCGGGGTTGTCGATGAGCAGTTCTTC. The encoded protein is CASSPSGVVDEQFF. Full variable domain (rest looked up from reference TRBV18 and TRBJ2-1): NAGVMQNPRHLVRRRGQEARLRCSPMKGHSHVYWYRQLPEEGLKFMVYLQKENIIDESGMPKERFSAEFPKEGPSILRIQQVVRGDSAAYFCASSPSGVVDEQFFGPGTRLTVL.

The chain carries TRBV5-1 and TRBJ1-6; D may be TRBD1 (6 bases). Deletions cut 4 bases from V and 2 bases from J, with 10 bases between. CDR1 is SGHRS, CDR2 YFSETQ, per germline. The CDR3 contains 15 residues. Written as DNA, the CDR3 is TGCGCCAGCAGCCTCCGGGACACCTATAATTCACCCCTCCACTTT. Its translation: CASSLRDTYNSPLHF.

This clonotype was seen a few times. V is TRBV25-1 and J is TRBJ1-5, with D unresolved. V shed 7 bases and J shed 4 bases, with 20 bases lying between them. This CDR3 comprises 16 residues. CDR1 is MGHDK, CDR2 SYGVNS, per germline. The CDR3 protein is CASTSIVGDRNQPQHF. In DNA form, the CDR3 reads TGTGCCAGCACGTCAATTGTAGGAGACCGGAATCAGCCCCAGCATTTT.